The source of this T cell receptor beta chain is a study of technical replicates of blood from a few donors. The ends lost 3 bases at V and 7 bases at J; junction bases unmatched: 9. Germline V CDR1 and CDR2: MDHEN, SYDVKM. This CDR3 comprises 15 residues. Method: immunoSEQ multiplex PCR; TCRdb's copy keeps in-frame clones and lacks some. The sample yields under 85,000 clones, approximately 92% seen once. This chain connects TRBV28 to TRBJ2-1; 7 bases line up with TRBD2. Sequencing was performed on T cells isolated from PBMCs. The TCR was taken from a human donor in good health. Some clones in this sample may be carry-over from other donors' samples. The CDR3 sequence: CASSLGRLAVNEQFF. The CDR3 DNA follows: TGTGCCAGCAGTTTGGGCCGGCTAGCGGTAAATGAGCAGTTCTTC. Using reference TRBV28 and TRBJ2-1 for the parts outside the CDR3, the full variable domain is DVKVTQSSRYLVKRTGEKVFLECVQDMDHENMFWYRQDPGLGLRLIYFSYDVKMKEKGDIPEGYSVSREKKERFSLILESASTNQTSMYLCASSLGRLAVNEQFFGPGTRLTVL.